One TCR beta chain is described in this entry. Which antigen it targets is not known. One base away there is no much larger clone; base qualities are not given. The study excluded patients with uncontrolled infections, other autoimmune diseases, pregnancy or lactation. Diagnoses were established on the basis of clinical symptoms, serum thyroxine and TRAb, thyroid ultrasound, and orbital computed tomography. Total RNA was extracted with Trizol reagent, and quality was checked on an Agilent 2100 Bioanalyzer. The TCR beta CDR3 regions were amplified from the RNA transcripts. For the first round of RT-PCR on the TCR CDR3, the HTBI primer set was used together with the Qiagen OneStep RT-PCR kit. A second multiplex PCR round built the libraries, followed by size selection and purification. Paired-end sequencing of the libraries was performed with 100 bp reads on an Illumina HiSeq2000. The original methods were these. SOAPnuke was used to process the raw data, removing reads that contained adapters or uncalled bases, had a mean Phred below 15, or lacked an exact match to the constant primer or identifier. COPE v1.2.5 was used to merge the high-quality paired reads, and each unique nucleotide sequence was defined as a clonotype. MiTCR v1.1 was used to align clonotypes to the IMGT TRBV, TRBD and TRBJ reference segments. Only V-J combinations with frequency above 0.0001, covering roughly 99% of repertoires, were analysed. The TCS score was defined as F50 (clonal expansion) divided by E x V (chaos), with BLOSUM62-based TCRdist calculated between CDR3 peptides within each V-J. Welch's t-statistics and random forest reduced fewer than 600 V-J features to 10 to 15, which were used in a naive Bayes classifier (R e1071). The similarity between thyroid and blood repertoires was quantified using the Morisita-Horn index. The public reads were reanalyzed by TCRdb: fastp trimming at Q25, MiXCR alignment, in-frame beta chains only. Entries that share a CDR3 protein sequence are merged under the most common genes and DNA. TCRdb, not the authors, supplied the V and J calls. Counted in this sample were about 700,000 distinct CDR3 sequences; 45% of them appeared once. Together, the top ten hold roughly 6.5% of the sample.

The CDR3 covers 12 residues, taking in both the cysteine and the phenylalanine. This entry keeps only the CDR3 DNA: 36 bases, framed from base 1. Cut back by 7 bases and 3 bases, the V and J ends lie 9 bases apart. Based on the germline V gene (reference sequence), the CDR1 and CDR2 sequences are DFQATT and SNEGSKA. The data originate from a study of T cells in Graves' hyperthyroidism and ophthalmopathy (dated by TCRdb to between 2018 and 2021). As for the study more broadly: To identify TCR V-J signatures that set the groups apart, the researchers used a discovery cohort of 100 or so patients, made up of 43 with Graves' ophthalmopathy and 57 with stable Graves' hyperthyroidism. Prospective prediction of ophthalmopathy was tested in an independent validation cohort consisting of about 19 hyperthyroidism patients and some 16 patients who later progressed to ophthalmopathy. The 75 to 100 discovery patients were randomly divided into training and test sets at a 7:3 ratio. The study also compared thyroid tissue and blood T-cell repertoires from roughly six Graves' hyperthyroidism patients. After sampling, hyperthyroidism patients received methimazole starting at 30 mg daily, and ophthalmopathy patients received high-dose intravenous methylprednisolone. The paper reports TCR Vbeta CDR3 sequencing of approximately 140 peripheral blood samples: around 45 ophthalmopathy, under 80 hyperthyroidism and around 17 progressor patients.

What the authors observed across the whole study: In validation, the model predicted progression to ophthalmopathy with over 60% sensitivity and less than 75% specificity, a median of 6.5 months before onset. Most expanded thyroid clonotypes (frequency above 0.001) were also found in blood, which suggests that blood repertoires may mirror thyroid immune responses. A 13 V-J signature model separated ophthalmopathy from stable hyperthyroidism, with roughly 88% sensitivity and about 81% specificity in cross-validation and 80%/75% in testing. No statistical method was used to set the sample size in advance, and investigators knew the group allocation.

The rearrangement combines TRBV20-1 with TRBJ2-2; a confident D gene designation cannot be given. The receptor's source is an adult man with Graves' disease, either hyperthyroidism or ophthalmopathy (not recorded which). Material for sequencing was peripheral blood or thyroid tissue (not recorded which). The CDR3 is CSGLYDTGELFF. The sequence in DNA is TGCAGTGGCCTATATGACACCGGGGAGCTGTTTTTT.